The 32 T cell receptor beta chains presented below share a single source sample, sequenced in a study of CD8+CD57+ T cells in acquired aplastic anemia. Sequencing was done on patients that had shown CD8+CD57+ cell expansion by flow cytometry. It was genomic DNA that served as the template for profiling TCR beta VDJ and CDR3. TCRdb fed the reads into MiXCR, producing one record per CDR3 protein. The sample contains under 350,000 distinct CDR3 sequences, around three fifths of which appear only once. Material: sorted CD4+, CD8+, or CD8+CD57+ T cells (not recorded which) from PBMCs. All receptors derive from a human donor with aplastic anemia.

This chain links TRBV15 with TRBJ1-6; D is ambiguous. Germline V gene sequence: CDR1 LNHNV, CDR2 YYDKDF (reference sequence). The CDR3 has 15 residues. Trimming took 4 bases from V and 7 from J, leaving 14 bases between them. CDR3 amino acids: CATSNAGSVNSPLHF. The CDR3, as DNA: TGTGCCACCAGCAACGCCGGGTCCGTGAATTCACCCCTCCACTTT.

The chain links TRBV7-2 to TRBJ1-2, with D maybe TRBD1 (6 bases). Trimming left V 1 base short and J 4 bases short, with 13 bases between. Germline V gene lookup returns CDR1 SGHTA and CDR2 FQGNSA. There are 15 residues in the CDR3. CDR3 loop: CASSLVRTASYGYTF. The CDR3 bases are TGTGCCAGCAGCTTAGTCCGGACAGCCAGCTATGGCTACACCTTC.

The chain couples TRBV19 to TRBJ1-1; the D gene is possibly TRBD1 (5 bases). The CDR3 loop spans 17 amino acids. Trimming left V 4 bases short and J 2 bases short, with 20 bases between. The germline V gene has CDR1 LNHDA and CDR2 SQIVND (reference sequence). The CDR3 DNA reads as TGTGCCAGTAGTACGAATGCGAGGGGTGGGGTAAACACTGAAGCTTTCTTT. Translating gives CASSTNARGGVNTEAFF.

This clonotype was recorded at least ten times. This chain connects TRBV5-8 to TRBJ2-3; tentatively, D is TRBD2 (5 bases). CDR3 length equals 14 residues. V was shortened by 6 bases and J by 2 bases, with 13 bases between the two germline ends. The V gene's germline CDR1 is SGHTS and CDR2 YDEGEE. CDR3 bases: TGTGCCAGCACCCAGACTACACTCACAGATACGCAGTATTTT. Translating gives CASTQTTLTDTQYF.

This chain joins TRBV5-1 and TRBJ2-2; D is undetermined. The CDR3 is 15 amino acids. CDR1 is SGHRS and CDR2 is YFSETQ in the germline V gene. V lost 4 bases and J 1 base, leaving 11 bases between the germline ends. The CDR3 region is CASSQVWGNTGELFF. The CDR3 coding sequence is TGCGCCAGCAGCCAAGTTTGGGGGAACACCGGGGAGCTGTTTTTT.

The chain is built from TRBV20-1 and TRBJ2-1; perhaps TRBD2 as D (8 bases). The length of the CDR3 is 18 residues. V lost 1 base and J lost 7, with 26 bases in between. The germline CDR1 and CDR2 sequences are DFQATT and SNEGSKA (reference sequence). The CDR3 spells CSARGPRQGVSGMNEQFF. Written as DNA, the CDR3 is TGCAGTGCTAGAGGCCCAAGGCAGGGGGTTAGCGGGATGAATGAGCAGTTCTTC.

Many counts were recorded for this clonotype. The chain joins TRBV19 to TRBJ2-2; 7 bases fit TRBD1. Per the germline V gene, CDR1 is LNHDA and CDR2 is SQIVND (reference sequence). The CDR3 runs 14 residues. The V segment lost 5 bases and the J segment 5 bases; nucleotides outside the gene matches: 5. The CDR3 region is CASSGDSGTGELFF. CDR3 in DNA: TGTGCCAGTAGTGGGGACAGCGGAACCGGGGAGCTGTTTTTT.

The gene calls are TRBV7-9 and TRBJ2-7, with 7 bases that match TRBD2. This CDR3 is 16 amino acids long. Germline values: CDR1 SEHNR, CDR2 FQNEAQ (reference sequence). V dropped 6 bases and J dropped 3; count of bases not matched to a gene: 14. The DNA of the CDR3 is TGTGCCAGCAGTACGTTTGGGGGGGTTCGAGGCTACGAGCAGTACTTC. It translates to CASSTFGGVRGYEQYF. The complete variable domain, with remaining parts taken from reference TRBV7-9 and TRBJ2-7, reads DTGVSQNPRHKITKRGQNVTFRCDPISEHNRLYWYRQTLGQGPEFLTYFQNEAQLEKSRLLSDRFSAERPKGSFSTLEIQRTEQGDSAMYLCASSTFGGVRGYEQYFGPGTRLTVT.

About this clonotype itself: The junction departs from germline at one end; a sequencing error may be responsible. J is TRBJ2-1 and V is TRBV6-5, with D perhaps assigned TRBD1 or TRBD2 (6 bases each). This CDR3 has 16 residues. Per the germline V gene, CDR1 is MNHEY and CDR2 is SVGAGI. Written as DNA, the CDR3 is TGTGCCGGCAGTGAAGCGGGTAGGGGGGCGGGGAATGAGCAGTTCTTC. Protein sequence: CAGSEAGRGAGNEQFF.

This chain connects TRBV7-9 to TRBJ2-5; the match to TRBD2 covers 14 bases. Germline CDR1 is SEHNR and CDR2 is FQNEAQ (reference sequence). CDR3 length: 15 amino acids. J gave up 5 bases and V 4 bases, and 3 bases lay outside the gene matches. The CDR3: CASSSGLAGVETQYF. The CDR3 nucleotides are TGTGCCAGCAGCTCGGGACTAGCGGGAGTCGAGACCCAGTACTTC.

This clonotype was seen a few times. This chain uses TRBV15 with TRBJ1-3; TRBD1 matches 9 bases. The CDR3 runs to 15 residues. V trimming: 1 base; J trimming: 2 bases; junction bases outside the gene matches: 0. Germline CDR1 is LNHNV and CDR2 is YYDKDF (reference sequence). In nucleotides, the CDR3 is TGTGCCACCAGCAGAGGGACAGGGGCTGGAAACACCATATATTTT. Protein sequence: CATSRGTGAGNTIYF.

This clonotype was seen many times. The V gene is TRBV19, the J gene TRBJ2-2; 7 positions agree with TRBD1. The CDR3 has 15 residues. Germline V gene sequence: CDR1 LNHDA, CDR2 SQIVND (reference sequence). Losses at the gene ends were 5 bases for V and 3 bases for J; bases not matched to a gene: 6. The chain's CDR3 is CASSGAGTDTGELFF. Here the CDR3 DNA reads TGTGCCAGTAGTGGAGCAGGGACAGACACCGGGGAGCTGTTTTTT. Together with reference TRBV19 and TRBJ2-2, the CDR3 gives the full variable domain: DGGITQSPKYLFRKEGQNVTLSCEQNLNHDAMYWYRQDPGQGLRLIYYSQIVNDFQKGDIAEGYSVSREKKESFPLTVTSAQKNPTAFYLCASSGAGTDTGELFFGEGSRLTVL.

This clonotype was seen only a few times. The chain is built from TRBV7-2 and TRBJ2-5, with 7 bases that match TRBD1. V lost 5 bases to trimming and J lost 5 bases; unmatched junction nucleotides: 5. The V gene's germline CDR1 is SGHTA and CDR2 FQGNSA. This CDR3 comprises 13 residues. The CDR3 reads CASSDSTGETQYF. Written as DNA, the CDR3 is TGTGCCAGCAGCGACTCGACAGGGGAGACCCAGTACTTC.

This clonotype was counted between two and nine times. A much larger clone sits a single nucleotide away, making a read error possible. V gene TRBV20-1 combines with J gene TRBJ2-5, with D hard to call. The CDR3 totals 14 residues. Trimming took off 3 bases at V and 4 bases at J, with 15 bases between the two ends. Germline CDR1 is DFQATT and CDR2 is SNEGSKA (reference sequence). The CDR3 sequence: CSASGDLFGETQYF. DNA for the CDR3: TGCAGTGCTAGTGGAGACCTCTTCGGAGAGACCCAGTACTTC.

The chain carries TRBV7-2 and TRBJ2-1, with TRBD2 matching over 16 bases. Looked up from germline, CDR1 is SGHTA and CDR2 is FQGNSA. With V trimmed by 3 bases and J by 9 bases, 5 bases remained unmatched. The CDR3 has 16 amino acids. In nucleotides, the CDR3 is TGTGCCAGCAGCTTGGCCGGGACTAGCGGGAGGGGTGAGCAGTTCTTC. Translating it yields CASSLAGTSGRGEQFF.

This clonotype came up many times. The chain employs TRBV2 and TRBJ2-1; D could derive from TRBD1 or TRBD2 (5 bases each). Per the germline V gene, CDR1 is SNHLY and CDR2 is FYNNEI. The CDR3 contains 13 residues. V lost 10 bases to trimming and J lost 6 bases, with 16 bases between them. The DNA of the CDR3 is TGTGCCACCCGGCTCGGGACCACCAATGAGCAGTTCTTC. It translates to CATRLGTTNEQFF.

The chain has TRBV15 and TRBJ2-7, with 11 bases that match TRBD2. This CDR3 contains 18 residues. The ends lost 5 bases at V and 3 bases at J; junction bases unmatched: 15. CDR1 is LNHNV, CDR2 YYDKDF, per germline (reference sequence). CDR3 bases: TGTGCCACCAGCGGTAGCGGGAGGGCCTTCACCAGGGGCTACGAGCAGTACTTC. Translating gives CATSGSGRAFTRGYEQYF.

J is TRBJ1-6 and V is TRBV7-8; no firm D call. The CDR3 extends over 15 amino acids. V gave up 0 bases and J gave up 10 bases, with 13 bases separating them. CDR1 SGHVS and CDR2 FQNEAQ come from the germline V gene. The CDR3 nucleotides are TGTGCCAGCAGCTTAGCGGGTCCAGCTGCGTCACCCCTCCACTTT. It codes for CASSLAGPAASPLHF.

This clonotype was detected a few times. This chain links TRBV6-5 with TRBJ2-7, with a weak D call TRBD2 (7 bases). Per germline, CDR1 MNHEY and CDR2 SVGAGI. Trimming stripped 4 bases from V and 2 bases from J, with 18 bases between. CDR3 length: 16 residues. CDR3 sequence: CASSCLGGDCPYEQYF. The CDR3 DNA reads TGTGCCAGCAGTTGCCTAGGGGGGGACTGCCCCTACGAGCAGTACTTC.

In regard to this clonotype: One base away lies a much larger clone, so this may be a sequencing read error. CDR3 in amino acids: CAISGLVRATGEQFF. In DNA, the CDR3 is TGTGCCATCAGCGGACTAGTCCGTGCAACGGGTGAGCAGTTCTTC. This chain links TRBV10-3 with TRBJ2-1, with 7 bases matching TRBD2. The germline gives CDR1 ENHRY, CDR2 SYGVKD. The CDR3 extends over 15 amino acids. V was clipped by 6 bases and J by 9 bases; unmatched bases: 14.

In this sample, this clonotype turned up many times. The CDR3 nucleotides read TGTGCCAGCAGCCAAGATCGCATACAGCCCCAGCATTTT. It specifies CASSQDRIQPQHF. The chain carries TRBV3-1 and TRBJ1-5; D gene unclear. With 0 bases removed from V and 7 bases from J, the gap between germline ends came to 7 bases. The CDR3 contains 13 residues. Germline CDR1 and CDR2: LGHDT and YNNKEL (reference sequence). Full variable domain (missing parts from reference TRBV3-1 and TRBJ1-5): DTAVSQTPKYLVTQMGNDKSIKCEQNLGHDTMYWYKQDSKKFLKIMFSYNNKELIINETVPNRFSPKSPDKAHLNLHINSLELGDSAVYFCASSQDRIQPQHFGDGTRLSIL.

The J gene is TRBJ2-5, the V gene TRBV5-1; 10 nucleotides align to TRBD2. This CDR3 has 15 amino acids. The trim removed 1 base at V and 1 base at J, leaving 1 base unmatched. Germline values: CDR1 SGHRS, CDR2 YFSETQ. The CDR3 DNA follows: TGCGCCAGCAGCTTGAGCGGGGGGGGCCAAGAGACCCAGTACTTC. This codes for CASSLSGGGQETQYF.

The V call is TRBV10-3, the J call TRBJ2-5, with unresolved D. Germline-derived CDR1 and CDR2 are ENHRY and SYGVKD. The germline V and J ends were trimmed by 10 bases and 1 base, with 13 bases remaining between them. The CDR3 runs to 13 residues. The chain's CDR3 is CATTDRTQETQYF. For the CDR3, the DNA is TGTGCCACTACGGATAGGACCCAAGAGACCCAGTACTTC.

This chain joins TRBV24-1 and TRBJ2-7, with D tentatively TRBD1 or TRBD2 (5 bases each). V dropped 5 bases and J dropped 4 bases, with 11 bases sitting between them. Germline V gene data show CDR1 as KGHDR and CDR2 as SFDVKD. The CDR3 spans 13 residues. The CDR3 spells CATSAGGRYEQYF. The CDR3 coding sequence is TGTGCCACCAGTGCTGGGGGACGTTACGAGCAGTACTTC.

This chain joins TRBV25-1 and TRBJ2-7, with D perhaps matching TRBD1 or TRBD2 (5 bases each). V was clipped by 4 bases and J by 3 bases, with 16 bases between them. This CDR3 spans 15 amino acids. Per the germline V gene, CDR1 is MGHDK and CDR2 is SYGVNS. As DNA, the CDR3 is TGTGCCAGCAGTGCTATGGGGCTGGGAGACTACGAGCAGTACTTC. It codes for CASSAMGLGDYEQYF.

This clonotype was seen many times. The CDR3 sequence is CASKGLTSGGPSYNEQFF. The CDR3 nucleotides read TGTGCCAGCAAAGGGTTGACTAGCGGGGGTCCATCCTACAATGAGCAGTTCTTC. The chain is built from TRBV12-3 or TRBV12-4 and TRBJ2-1, with TRBD2 matching 12 bases. This CDR3 spans 18 amino acids. The ends lost 7 bases at V and 1 base at J; junction bases unmatched: 11.

The chain is built from TRBV19 and TRBJ2-6, with D maybe TRBD2 (6 bases). The V end was cut by 7 bases, the J end by 1 base, with 14 bases between. The V gene's germline CDR1 is LNHDA and CDR2 SQIVND (reference sequence). The CDR3 has 16 amino acids. CDR3 sequence: CASKVDGGSGANVLTF. The CDR3 nucleotides are TGTGCCAGTAAGGTCGACGGGGGATCTGGGGCCAACGTCCTGACTTTC.

The chain combines TRBV14 with TRBJ1-1; no clear D. Trimming stripped 1 base from V and 5 bases from J, with 11 bases between. Looked up from germline, CDR1 is SGHDN and CDR2 is FVKESK. The CDR3 runs to 14 residues. This CDR3 reads CASSQAGKGTEAFF. CDR3 DNA sequence: TGTGCCAGCAGCCAAGCTGGGAAAGGGACTGAAGCTTTCTTT.

This clonotype was observed a handful of times. The chain couples TRBV6-1 to TRBJ2-4, with D unclear. The CDR3 covers 16 residues. Trimming took off 0 bases at V and 0 bases at J, with 9 bases between the two ends. The V gene's germline CDR1 is MNHNS and CDR2 SASEGT. The chain's CDR3 is CASSEAEYLAKNIQYF. Here the CDR3 DNA reads TGTGCCAGCAGTGAAGCCGAATATCTAGCCAAAAACATTCAGTACTTC.

The chain employs TRBV19 and TRBJ1-2; no clear D gene. Germline V gives CDR1 LNHDA, CDR2 SQIVND (reference sequence). Trimming took 3 bases from V and 8 from J, leaving 19 bases between them. This CDR3 spans 15 amino acids. The CDR3 bases are TGTGCCAGTAGTATTGGTGCCAATCTGCAATGGGGCTACACCTTC. Translated, it gives CASSIGANLQWGYTF.

The rearrangement joins TRBV29-1 to TRBJ2-1; D remains ambiguous. V was pared by 4 bases and J by 5 bases, with 9 bases between. This CDR3 spans 12 amino acids. The germline gives CDR1 SQVTM, CDR2 ANQGSEA. The CDR3 nucleotides read TGCAGCGTTGCCCCGGGCAACAATGAGCAGTTCTTC. As protein: CSVAPGNNEQFF.

This clonotype showed up just a few times. The DNA for the CDR3 is TGTGCCATCAGCGCGGGGTCCCTTTACGAGCAGTACTTC. As protein: CAISAGSLYEQYF. V usage is TRBV10-3 and J usage is TRBJ2-7; D may be TRBD2 (6 bases). This CDR3 region has 13 residues. The germline CDR1 and CDR2 sequences are ENHRY and SYGVKD. V was trimmed by 6 bases and J by 4 bases, leaving 13 bases between them.